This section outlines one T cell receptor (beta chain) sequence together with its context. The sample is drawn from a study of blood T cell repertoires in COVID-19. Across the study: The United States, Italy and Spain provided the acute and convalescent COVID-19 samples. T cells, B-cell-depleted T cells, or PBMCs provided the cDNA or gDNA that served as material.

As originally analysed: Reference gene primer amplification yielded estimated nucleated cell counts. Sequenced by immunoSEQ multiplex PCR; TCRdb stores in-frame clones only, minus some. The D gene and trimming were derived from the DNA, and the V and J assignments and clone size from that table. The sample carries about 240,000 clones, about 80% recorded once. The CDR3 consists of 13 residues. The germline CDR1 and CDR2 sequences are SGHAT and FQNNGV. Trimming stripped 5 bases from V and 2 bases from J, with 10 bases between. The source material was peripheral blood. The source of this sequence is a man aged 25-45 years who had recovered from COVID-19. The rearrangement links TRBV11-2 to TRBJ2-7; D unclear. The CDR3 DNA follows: TGTGCCAGCAGCCTTTCCCAGGCCTACGAGCAGTACTTC. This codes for CASSLSQAYEQYF.